Listed below are T cell receptor beta chains from one sample, sequenced in a study of memory CD4+ T cells and cytomegalovirus serostatus. Assay used: immunoSEQ multiplex PCR; TCRdb lists only in-frame clones, some missing. The table has under 100,000 clones, more than 70% seen once. The sample taken for sequencing was memory CD4+ T cells from blood. Every receptor here comes from an adult in good health and CMV-seronegative. The CDR3 runs from the conserved cysteine through the conserved F or W. D genes are given only for firm matches. The size field is filled for only some rows; it gives once, few, many or a size class.

CDR3 length,V gene,D gene,J gene,clone size,CDR3 DNA,CDR3 protein
14,TRBV11-2,TRBD1,TRBJ2-7,NA,TGTGCCAGCAGCTTACAGGGACAGCCCTACGAGCAGTACTTC,CASSLQGQPYEQYF
19,TRBV4-2,TRBD2,TRBJ2-3,NA,TGTGCCAGCAGCCAAGATCCACTAGCGGGGGGCTCTAGCACAGATACGCAGTATTTT,CASSQDPLAGGSSTDTQYF
11,TRBV19,NA,TRBJ2-1,NA,TGTGCCAGTAGTAGGTGGAATGAGCAGTTCTTC,CASSRWNEQFF
14,TRBV11-2,NA,TRBJ1-4,NA,TGTGCCAGCAGCGAAGGGGGTCGCCGGGAAAAACTGTTTTTT,CASSEGGRREKLFF
13,TRBV6-1,NA,TRBJ1-1,NA,TGTGCCAGCAGTGAAACCCGGAGGACTGAAGCTTTCTTT,CASSETRRTEAFF
13,TRBV6-1,TRBD2,TRBJ2-3,NA,TGTGCCAGCACTAGCGGCGAACGAGATACGCAGTATTTT,CASTSGERDTQYF
14,TRBV14,TRBD2,TRBJ2-3,once,TGTGCCAGCAGCCCCAGACTAGCGGCAGATACGCAGTATTTT,CASSPRLAADTQYF
15,TRBV19,TRBD1,TRBJ2-5,NA,TGTGCCAGTAGTCAGGGACAGGGGGCCGGGGAGACCCAGTACTTC,CASSQGQGAGETQYF
12,TRBV30,NA,TRBJ2-7,NA,TGTGCCTGGAGTCAAGACAGCTACGAGCAGTACTTC,CAWSQDSYEQYF
13,TRBV7-2,NA,TRBJ1-2,NA,TGTGCCAGCAGCCCTTCCCAGGCTAGAGGCTACACCTTC,CASSPSQARGYTF
14,TRBV30,TRBD1,TRBJ2-3,NA,TGTGCCTGGTCCCCGGGACAGGGGCTAGATACGCAGTATTTT,CAWSPGQGLDTQYF
16,TRBV5-5,TRBD1,TRBJ1-2,few,TGTGCCAGCAGCTTCGCCTTCGGACAGGGGGCTTATGGCTACACCTTC,CASSFAFGQGAYGYTF
13,TRBV29-1,NA,TRBJ1-1,NA,TGCAGCGTTGAAGAATTCGCCCAGGGTGAAGCTTTCTTT,CSVEEFAQGEAFF
14,TRBV19,NA,TRBJ1-5,NA,TGTGCCAGTAGTGGGACCGGGGCGGGACAGCCCCAGCATTTT,CASSGTGAGQPQHF
14,TRBV2,NA,TRBJ2-7,NA,TGTGCCACCGACCCCGGCAGGGGACGGCGCGAGCAGTACTTC,CATDPGRGRREQYF
16,TRBV4-1,TRBD1,TRBJ1-5,few,TGCGCCAGCAGCCAAGATGACAGGGCAGGCAATCAGCCCCAGCATTTT,CASSQDDRAGNQPQHF
14,TRBV27,NA,TRBJ2-7,NA,TGTGCCAGCAGTTTAGCCGGGACTCTTTACGAGCAGTACTTC,CASSLAGTLYEQYF
18,TRBV10-3,TRBD1,TRBJ2-7,NA,TGTGCCACCGCTGGAAATCCGGGACAGGGCCCGAGCTCCTACGAGCAGTACTTC,CATAGNPGQGPSSYEQYF
12,TRBV7-9,NA,TRBJ1-2,NA,TGTGCCAGCAGCTTAGAGGGTGTGGGCTACACCTTC,CASSLEGVGYTF
16,TRBV7-8,TRBD2,TRBJ2-3,NA,TGTGCCAGCAGCCCGCGACTAGCGGGGGGCACAGATACGCAGTATTTT,CASSPRLAGGTDTQYF
15,TRBV5-6,NA,TRBJ1-2,NA,TGTGCCAGCAGCTTGGTTAGCGGACCCAGGGATGGCTACACCTTC,CASSLVSGPRDGYTF
13,TRBV5-8,NA,TRBJ1-1,once,TGTGCCAGCAGCTCCCGTGGAGCCACTGAAGCTTTCTTT,CASSSRGATEAFF
15,TRBV10-3,TRBD1,TRBJ1-3,NA,TGTGCCATCAGACCACAGGGGGCGCTGGGAAACACCATATATTTT,CAIRPQGALGNTIYF
13,TRBV18,NA,TRBJ2-3,NA,TGTGCCAGCTCACCCAATCAGGCGGATACGCAGTATTTT,CASSPNQADTQYF
15,TRBV5-1,NA,TRBJ2-1,NA,TGCGCCAGCAGCTTGAGGGCGGGTAGGGGCAATGAGCAGTTCTTC,CASSLRAGRGNEQFF
15,TRBV9,TRBD1,TRBJ1-2,few,TGTGCCAGCAGCGCCAAGGGGGCTAGGGACTATGGCTACACCTTC,CASSAKGARDYGYTF
17,TRBV19,TRBD1,TRBJ1-2,NA,TGTGCCAGTACCCTGGGCAGGGGGCGCGCTAGTCTGAGAGGCTACACCTTC,CASTLGRGRASLRGYTF
15,TRBV7-2,NA,TRBJ1-4,NA,TGTGCCAGCAGCTTCGGGGGGACAAGAGGTGAAAAACTGTTTTTT,CASSFGGTRGEKLFF
14,TRBV5-1,NA,TRBJ2-1,NA,TGCGCCAGCAGCTGGGGGGGCCTCCGCAATGAGCAGTTCTTC,CASSWGGLRNEQFF
16,TRBV5-1,NA,TRBJ2-2,once,TGCGCCAGCAGCTTTGTTCCGGAATTGAACACCGGGGAGCTGTTTTTT,CASSFVPELNTGELFF
16,TRBV5-6,TRBD2,TRBJ2-3,few,TGTGCCAGCAGCCGGACTAGCGGTTTTAGCACAGATACGCAGTATTTT,CASSRTSGFSTDTQYF
19,TRBV30,NA,TRBJ2-6,NA,TGTGCCTGGATCAAACAAAGGACAGTCCTAAGCTCTGGGGCCAACGTCCTGACTTTC,CAWIKQRTVLSSGANVLTF
16,TRBV5-4,NA,TRBJ1-6,once,TGTGCCAGCAGCTCGGGACCCCCGGGTAATAATTCACCCCTCCACTTT,CASSSGPPGNNSPLHF
13,TRBV4-2,NA,TRBJ1-3,NA,TGTGCCAGCAGACATAAATCTGGAAACACCATATATTTT,CASRHKSGNTIYF
20,TRBV28,NA,TRBJ1-2,NA,TGTGCCAGCGCCCCTCTGAGCCCACTTGCCGGACAAGGAAGAAACTATGGCTACACCTTC,CASAPLSPLAGQGRNYGYTF
15,TRBV5-1,TRBD1,TRBJ1-1,NA,TGCGCCAGCAGCCAGACAGGGGACAGTTCCACTGAAGCTTTCTTT,CASSQTGDSSTEAFF
13,TRBV5-4,NA,TRBJ1-2,NA,TGTGCCAGCAGCGGGCGGGGGCCGGACGGCTACACCTTC,CASSGRGPDGYTF
15,TRBV4-3,NA,TRBJ2-1,NA,TGCGCCAGCAGCCTCGAAGGCGACAGCTACAATGAGCAGTTCTTC,CASSLEGDSYNEQFF
13,TRBV30,NA,TRBJ1-2,NA,TGTGCCTGGGGTGAATACCGCAACTATGGCTACACCTTC,CAWGEYRNYGYTF
14,TRBV5-1,TRBD1,TRBJ1-2,once,TGCGCCAGCAGCTTGGGACAGGGGGTGCAGGGCTACACCTTC,CASSLGQGVQGYTF
17,TRBV25-1,NA,TRBJ1-6,few,TGTGCCAGCAGTGAACCCTGGGTGCGCTCCTATAATTCACCCCTCCACTTT,CASSEPWVRSYNSPLHF
16,TRBV7-2,NA,TRBJ1-1,few,TGTGCCAGCAGCTTAGAGGCCTGGGTTATGAACACTGAAGCTTTCTTT,CASSLEAWVMNTEAFF
13,TRBV5-1,NA,TRBJ1-6,few,TGCGCCAGCAGCGTTGACGTGGGACGATCCCTCCACTTT,CASSVDVGRSLHF
12,TRBV5-1,NA,TRBJ2-7,NA,TGCGCCAGCAGCTTCTCCGGGTGGGAGCAGTACTTC,CASSFSGWEQYF
14,TRBV11-2,TRBD1,TRBJ2-7,NA,TGTGCCAGCAGCCCGCGACAGGGGCCCTACGAGCAGTACTTC,CASSPRQGPYEQYF
17,TRBV7-3,TRBD2,TRBJ2-5,NA,TGTGCCAGCAGTTTAGCTAGCGGGGGGGCCTTCGGGGAGACCCAGTACTTC,CASSLASGGAFGETQYF